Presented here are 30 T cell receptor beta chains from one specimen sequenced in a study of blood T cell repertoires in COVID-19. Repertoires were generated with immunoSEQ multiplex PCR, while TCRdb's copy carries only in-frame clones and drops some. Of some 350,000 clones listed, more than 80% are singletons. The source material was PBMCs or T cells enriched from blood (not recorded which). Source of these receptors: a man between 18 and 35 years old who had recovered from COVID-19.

The CDR3 coding sequence is TGTGCCAGGGGGGGTGTTGGGGACTACGAGCAGTACTTC. Amino acid sequence: CARGGVGDYEQYF. This rearrangement joins TRBV2 to TRBJ2-7; TRBD2 might be the D (6 bases). Per germline, CDR1 SNHLY and CDR2 FYNNEI. This CDR3 is 13 amino acids long. V was shortened by 9 bases and J by 3 bases, with 15 bases between the two germline ends.

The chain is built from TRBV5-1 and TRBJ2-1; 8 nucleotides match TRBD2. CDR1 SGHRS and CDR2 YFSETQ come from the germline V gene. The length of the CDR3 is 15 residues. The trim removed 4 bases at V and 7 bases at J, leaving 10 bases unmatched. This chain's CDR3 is CASSPSGIAGNEQFF. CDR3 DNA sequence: TGCGCCAGCAGCCCCTCCGGGATAGCGGGAAATGAGCAGTTCTTC.

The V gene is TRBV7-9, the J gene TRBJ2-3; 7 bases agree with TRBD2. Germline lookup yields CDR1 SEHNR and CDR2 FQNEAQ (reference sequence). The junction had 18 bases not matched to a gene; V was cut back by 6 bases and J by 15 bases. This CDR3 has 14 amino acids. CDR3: CASSPPESAGVCYF. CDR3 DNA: TGTGCCAGCAGTCCCCCCGAGTCCGCGGGAGTATGCTATTTT.

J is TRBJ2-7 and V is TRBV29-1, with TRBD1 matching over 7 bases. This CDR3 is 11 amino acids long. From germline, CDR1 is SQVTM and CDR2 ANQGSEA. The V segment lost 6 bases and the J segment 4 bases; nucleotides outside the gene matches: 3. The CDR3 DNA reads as TGCAGCGTAGGGGACAGTTACGAGCAGTACTTC. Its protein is CSVGDSYEQYF.

The CDR3 reads CATWEPSSPLHF. The CDR3 region has the DNA TGTGCCACCTGGGAGCCGAGTTCACCCCTCCACTTT. The chain couples TRBV28 to TRBJ1-6; D gene ambiguous. Germline CDR1 and CDR2: MDHEN and SYDVKM. V lost 10 bases to trimming and J lost 9 bases, with 13 bases between them. The CDR3 is 12 residues long.

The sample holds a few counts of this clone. This CDR3 is CASSLTGLANYGYTF. DNA for the CDR3: TGTGCCAGCAGCTTGACAGGGCTGGCTAACTATGGCTACACCTTC. The chain employs TRBV7-9 and TRBJ1-2; TRBD1 matches at 7 bases. The CDR3 has 15 amino acids. With V trimmed by 3 bases and J by 0 bases, 4 bases remained unmatched. Germline assignment: CDR1 SEHNR and CDR2 FQNEAQ (reference sequence). Drawing the rest from reference TRBV7-9 and TRBJ1-2, the complete variable domain is DTGVSQNPRHKITKRGQNVTFRCDPISEHNRLYWYRQTLGQGPEFLTYFQNEAQLEKSRLLSDRFSAERPKGSFSTLEIQRTEQGDSAMYLCASSLTGLANYGYTFGSGTRLTVV.

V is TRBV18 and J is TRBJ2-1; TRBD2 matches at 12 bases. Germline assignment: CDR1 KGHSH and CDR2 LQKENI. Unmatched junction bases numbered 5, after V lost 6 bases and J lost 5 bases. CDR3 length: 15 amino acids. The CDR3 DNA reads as TGTGCCAGCTCGCGGACTAGCGGGACTGACAATGAGCAGTTCTTC. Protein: CASSRTSGTDNEQFF. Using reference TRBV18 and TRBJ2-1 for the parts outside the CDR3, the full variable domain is NAGVMQNPRHLVRRRGQEARLRCSPMKGHSHVYWYRQLPEEGLKFMVYLQKENIIDESGMPKERFSAEFPKEGPSILRIQQVVRGDSAAYFCASSRTSGTDNEQFFGPGTRLTVL.

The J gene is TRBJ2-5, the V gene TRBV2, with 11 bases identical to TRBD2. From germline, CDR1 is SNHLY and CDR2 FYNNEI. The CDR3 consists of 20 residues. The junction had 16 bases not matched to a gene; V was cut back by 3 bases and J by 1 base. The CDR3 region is CASSDMATRWGLAAQETQYF. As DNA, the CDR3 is TGTGCCAGCAGTGACATGGCGACCCGGTGGGGACTAGCGGCCCAAGAGACCCAGTACTTC. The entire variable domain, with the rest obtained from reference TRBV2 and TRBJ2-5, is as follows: EPEVTQTPSHQVTQMGQEVILRCVPISNHLYFYWYRQILGQKVEFLVSFYNNEISEKSEIFDDQFSVERPDGSNFTLKIRSTKLEDSAMYFCASSDMATRWGLAAQETQYFGPGTRLLVL.

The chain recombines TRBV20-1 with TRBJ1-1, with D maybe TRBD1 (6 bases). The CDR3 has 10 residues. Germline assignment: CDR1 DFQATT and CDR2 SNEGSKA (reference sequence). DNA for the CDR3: TGCAGCTGGACAGACACTGAAGCTTTCTTT. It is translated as CSWTDTEAFF.

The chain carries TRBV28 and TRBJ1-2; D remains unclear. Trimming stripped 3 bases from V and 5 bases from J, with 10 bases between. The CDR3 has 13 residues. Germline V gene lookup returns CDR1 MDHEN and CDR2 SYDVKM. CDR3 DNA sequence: TGTGCCAGCAGTTTTGTCAGTGAATATGGCTACACCTTC. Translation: CASSFVSEYGYTF.

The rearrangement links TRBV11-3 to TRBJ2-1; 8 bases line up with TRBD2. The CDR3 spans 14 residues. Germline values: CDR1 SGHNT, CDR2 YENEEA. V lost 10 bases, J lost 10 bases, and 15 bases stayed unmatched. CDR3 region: CATSYGTRGGEQFF. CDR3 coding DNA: TGTGCCACGTCCTACGGGACTAGGGGAGGGGAGCAGTTCTTC.

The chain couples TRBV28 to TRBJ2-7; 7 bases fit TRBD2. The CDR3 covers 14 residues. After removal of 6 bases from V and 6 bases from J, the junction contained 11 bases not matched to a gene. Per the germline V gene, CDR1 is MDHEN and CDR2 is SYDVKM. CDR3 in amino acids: CASRGPKREREQYF. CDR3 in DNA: TGTGCCAGCAGGGGGCCGAAGCGGGAACGCGAGCAGTACTTC.

This CDR3 reads CASSPRDRGLLEQFF. The CDR3 nucleotides are TGCGCCAGCAGCCCCCGGGACAGGGGGCTTCTTGAGCAGTTCTTC. This rearrangement joins TRBV4-1 to TRBJ2-1, with TRBD1 identical over 12 bases. Germline V gives CDR1 MGHRA, CDR2 YSYEKL. After removal of 4 bases from V and 9 bases from J, the junction contained 7 bases not matched to a gene. This CDR3 is 15 amino acids long.

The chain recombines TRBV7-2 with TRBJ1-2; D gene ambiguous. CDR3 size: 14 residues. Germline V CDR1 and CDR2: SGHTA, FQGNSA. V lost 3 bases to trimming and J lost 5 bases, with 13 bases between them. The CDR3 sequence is CASSFMQEAYGYTF. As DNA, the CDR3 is TGTGCCAGCAGCTTTATGCAGGAAGCATATGGCTACACCTTC.

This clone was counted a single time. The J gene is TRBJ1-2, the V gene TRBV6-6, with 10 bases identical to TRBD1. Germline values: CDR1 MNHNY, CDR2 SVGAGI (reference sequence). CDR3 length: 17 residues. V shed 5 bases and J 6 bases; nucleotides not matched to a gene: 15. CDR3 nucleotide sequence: TGTGCCAGCAGTCGAACCCATAGTGGACAGGGGGAAGATGGCTACACCTTC. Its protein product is CASSRTHSGQGEDGYTF.

The DNA of the CDR3 is TGTGCCAGCAGTTACGGACAGGGAGCCGTCACCGGGGAGCTGTTTTTT. As protein: CASSYGQGAVTGELFF. This chain uses TRBV11-3 with TRBJ2-2; 8 bases agree with TRBD1. Trimming cost V 6 bases and J 4 bases; bases outside gene matches: 10. CDR1 is SGHNT, CDR2 YENEEA, per germline. This CDR3 has 16 amino acids.

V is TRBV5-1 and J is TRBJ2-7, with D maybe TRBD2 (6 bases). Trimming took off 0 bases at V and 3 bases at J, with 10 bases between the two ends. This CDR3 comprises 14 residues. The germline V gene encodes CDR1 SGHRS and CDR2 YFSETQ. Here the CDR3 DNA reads TGCGCCAGCAGCTTGGTGGGACTCCTCTACGAGCAGTACTTC. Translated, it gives CASSLVGLLYEQYF.

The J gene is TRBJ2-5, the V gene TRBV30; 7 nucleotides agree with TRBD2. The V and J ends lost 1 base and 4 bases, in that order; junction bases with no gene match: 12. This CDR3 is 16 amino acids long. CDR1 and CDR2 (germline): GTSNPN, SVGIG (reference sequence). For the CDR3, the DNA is TGTGCCTGGAGTGGTGGTGCCTGGGAGGGAATAGAGACCCAGTACTTC. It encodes CAWSGGAWEGIETQYF.

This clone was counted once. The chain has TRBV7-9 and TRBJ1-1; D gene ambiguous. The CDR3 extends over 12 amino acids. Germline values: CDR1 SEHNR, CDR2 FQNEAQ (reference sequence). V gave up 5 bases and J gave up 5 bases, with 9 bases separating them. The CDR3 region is CASSVVETEAFF. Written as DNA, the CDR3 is TGTGCCAGCAGCGTGGTAGAGACTGAAGCTTTCTTT.

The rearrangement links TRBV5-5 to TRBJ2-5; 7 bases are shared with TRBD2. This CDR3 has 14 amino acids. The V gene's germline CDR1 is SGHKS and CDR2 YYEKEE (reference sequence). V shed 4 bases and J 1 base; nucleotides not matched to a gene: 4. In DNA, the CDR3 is TGTGCCAGCAGCCGGGGGAGGGCCCAAGAGACCCAGTACTTC. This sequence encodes CASSRGRAQETQYF.

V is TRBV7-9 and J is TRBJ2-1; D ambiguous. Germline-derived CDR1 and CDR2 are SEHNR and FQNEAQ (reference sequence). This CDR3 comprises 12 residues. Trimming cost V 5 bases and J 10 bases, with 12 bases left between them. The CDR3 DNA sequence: TGTGCCAGCAGCGAAACGCCCAGGGAGCAGTTCTTC. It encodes CASSETPREQFF.

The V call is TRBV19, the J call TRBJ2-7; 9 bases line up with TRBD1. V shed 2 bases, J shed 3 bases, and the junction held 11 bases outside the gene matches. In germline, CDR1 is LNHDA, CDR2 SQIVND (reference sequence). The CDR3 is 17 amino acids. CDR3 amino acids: CASSIRKLRQGVYEQYF. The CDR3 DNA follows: TGTGCCAGTAGTATAAGAAAATTGCGACAGGGGGTCTACGAGCAGTACTTC. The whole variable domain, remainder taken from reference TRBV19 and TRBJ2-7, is DGGITQSPKYLFRKEGQNVTLSCEQNLNHDAMYWYRQDPGQGLRLIYYSQIVNDFQKGDIAEGYSVSREKKESFPLTVTSAQKNPTAFYLCASSIRKLRQGVYEQYFGPGTRLTVT.

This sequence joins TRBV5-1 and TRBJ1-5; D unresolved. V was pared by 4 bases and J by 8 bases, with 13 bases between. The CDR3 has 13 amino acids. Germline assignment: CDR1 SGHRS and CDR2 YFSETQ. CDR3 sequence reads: CASSLDIREPQHF. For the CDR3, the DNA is TGCGCCAGCAGCCTGGATATTAGAGAGCCCCAGCATTTT.

As DNA, the CDR3 is TGTGCCAGCAGCGACCGGGACAGGTCCTATGGCTACACCTTC. It codes for CASSDRDRSYGYTF. The chain carries TRBV7-8 and TRBJ1-2; 8 bases line up with TRBD1. V was pared by 5 bases and J by 4 bases, with 6 bases of the junction left unmatched. The CDR3 loop spans 14 amino acids. The V gene's germline CDR1 is SGHVS and CDR2 FQNEAQ.

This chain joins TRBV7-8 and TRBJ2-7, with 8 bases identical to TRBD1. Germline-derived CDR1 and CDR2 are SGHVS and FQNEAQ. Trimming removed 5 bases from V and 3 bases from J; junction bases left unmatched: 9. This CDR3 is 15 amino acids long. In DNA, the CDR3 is TGTGCCAGCAGCCTGGGACAGGTTGTGGTCTACGAGCAGTACTTC. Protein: CASSLGQVVVYEQYF.

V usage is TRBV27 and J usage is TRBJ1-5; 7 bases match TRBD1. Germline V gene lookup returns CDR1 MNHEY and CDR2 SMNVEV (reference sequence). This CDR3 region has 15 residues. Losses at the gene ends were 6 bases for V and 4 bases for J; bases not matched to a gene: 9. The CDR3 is CASRRLNRGNQPQHF. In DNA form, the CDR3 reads TGTGCCAGCAGAAGATTAAACAGGGGAAATCAGCCCCAGCATTTT.

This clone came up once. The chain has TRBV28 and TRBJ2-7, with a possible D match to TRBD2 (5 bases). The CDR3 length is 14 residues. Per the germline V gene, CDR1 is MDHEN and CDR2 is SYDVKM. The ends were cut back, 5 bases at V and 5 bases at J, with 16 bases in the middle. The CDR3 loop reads CASSERHQYNEQYF. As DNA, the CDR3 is TGTGCCAGCAGTGAGCGGCATCAATATAACGAGCAGTACTTC.

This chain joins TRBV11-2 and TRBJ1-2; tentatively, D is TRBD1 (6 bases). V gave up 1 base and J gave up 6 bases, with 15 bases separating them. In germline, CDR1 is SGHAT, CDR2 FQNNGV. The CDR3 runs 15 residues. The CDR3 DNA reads TGTGCCAGCAGCTTAGTAGGGGACATCGAAGATGGCTACACCTTC. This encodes CASSLVGDIEDGYTF.

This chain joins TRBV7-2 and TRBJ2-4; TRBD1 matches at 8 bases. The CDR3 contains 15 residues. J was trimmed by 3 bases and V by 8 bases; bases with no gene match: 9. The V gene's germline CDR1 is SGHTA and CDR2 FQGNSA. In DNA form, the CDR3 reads TGTGCCAGCCTGGCAGGGGGCAGTGGCAAAAACATTCAGTACTTC. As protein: CASLAGGSGKNIQYF. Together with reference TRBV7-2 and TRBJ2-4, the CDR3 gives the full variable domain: GAGVSQSPSNKVTEKGKDVELRCDPISGHTALYWYRQSLGQGLEFLIYFQGNSAPDKSGLPSDRFSAERTGGSVSTLTIQRTQQEDSAVYLCASLAGGSGKNIQYFGAGTRLSVL.

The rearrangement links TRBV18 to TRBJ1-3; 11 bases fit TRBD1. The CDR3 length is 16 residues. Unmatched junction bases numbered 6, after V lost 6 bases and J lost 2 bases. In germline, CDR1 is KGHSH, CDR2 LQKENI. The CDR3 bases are TGTGCCAGCTCGGAACCGGGACAGGGGGCTGGAAACACCATATATTTT. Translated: CASSEPGQGAGNTIYF.